This section outlines one T cell receptor beta chain sequence together with its context. Its specificity is unknown. The data derive from a study of cytomegalovirus exposure and HLA in healthy donors. Study-level points and caveats: A later analysis revealed that TCR association rates differed between HLA loci, peaking at DRB1 and bottoming out at HLA-C.

In the PCR, 60 Vbeta and 13 Jbeta primers were used. This table comes from immunoSEQ multiplex PCR, and its TCRdb copy is limited to in-frame clones, with some not included. The table lists approximately 97,000 clones, roughly three fifths of them singletons, with 4.5% to 5% in the top ten. There are 16 residues in the CDR3. CDR1 and CDR2 (germline): SGHRS, YFSETQ. With 4 bases removed from V and 5 bases from J, the gap between germline ends came to 18 bases. Sample: PBMCs. This sequence originates from a human donor in good health. The gene calls are TRBV5-1 and TRBJ2-2; D possibly corresponds to TRBD2 (6 bases). Here the CDR3 reads CASSGARGVWTGELFF. The CDR3, as DNA: TGCGCCAGCAGCGGGGCTCGCGGGGTTTGGACCGGGGAGCTGTTTTTT.